Listed below are T cell receptor beta chains from one sample, sequenced in a study of blood T cells in healthy people across ages. TCRdb processed the 5' RACE reads anew with MiXCR; each CDR3 protein has one entry. Here the sample spans roughly 800,000 distinct CDR3 sequences, 50% to 65% being singletons. Sequencing input: blood. The receptor source for this set is an elderly man in good health. The CDR3 runs from the conserved cysteine through the conserved F or W. Each record gives: J gene, D gene, clone size, V gene, CDR3 protein, CDR3 DNA. The D gene is left open where the match is weak. Some rows mark clone size as missing; the rest say once, few, many or name a class of expanded clone.

J: TRBJ2-7
D: -
size: -
V: TRBV5-1
CDR3: CASGKEIGYEQYF
DNA: TGCGCCAGCGGGAAAGAGATAGGCTACGAGCAGTACTTC

J: TRBJ2-5
D: -
size: few
V: TRBV28
CDR3: CASRKDTQETQYF
DNA: TGTGCCAGCAGGAAAGACACACAAGAGACCCAGTACTTC

J: TRBJ2-3
D: -
size: -
V: TRBV6-1
CDR3: CASSDGGGDTDTQYF
DNA: TGTGCCAGCAGTGACGGAGGGGGTGACACAGATACGCAGTATTTT

J: TRBJ2-1
D: TRBD1
size: few
V: TRBV2
CDR3: CATKGTEEPYNEQFF
DNA: TGTGCCACCAAGGGGACAGAGGAGCCCTACAATGAGCAGTTCTTC

J: TRBJ2-3
D: TRBD2
size: many
V: TRBV7-2
CDR3: CASRPRGGGSASTDTQYF
DNA: TGTGCCAGCAGACCGAGGGGCGGGGGAAGCGCTAGCACAGATACGCAGTATTTT

J: TRBJ1-2
D: -
size: -
V: TRBV11-2
CDR3: CASSLVPLGGGYTF
DNA: TGTGCCAGCAGCTTAGTCCCGCTCGGGGGAGGCTACACCTTC

J: TRBJ1-2
D: -
size: -
V: TRBV12-3/TRBV12-4
CDR3: CASSPGTTYGYTF
DNA: TGTGCCAGCAGTCCCGGGACCACCTATGGCTACACCTTC

J: TRBJ2-5
D: TRBD2
size: -
V: TRBV2
CDR3: CASSTSVETQYF
DNA: TGTGCCAGCAGCACTAGCGTCGAGACCCAGTACTTC

J: TRBJ2-3
D: -
size: few
V: TRBV2
CDR3: CASILAALLTDTQYF
DNA: TGTGCCAGCATTTTAGCGGCCCTTCTCACAGATACGCAGTATTTT

J: TRBJ1-4
D: -
size: few
V: TRBV24-1
CDR3: CATSDRTESTNEKLFF
DNA: TGTGCCACCAGTGATCGGACGGAATCAACTAATGAAAAACTGTTTTTT

J: TRBJ2-1
D: TRBD2
size: -
V: TRBV20-1
CDR3: CGAGLAGVAHEQFF
DNA: TGCGGTGCTGGACTAGCGGGAGTCGCGCATGAGCAGTTCTTC

J: TRBJ2-7
D: TRBD2
size: -
V: TRBV3-1
CDR3: CASSLRLAVGYEQYF
DNA: TGTGCCAGCAGCCTCCGACTAGCCGTAGGCTACGAGCAGTACTTC

J: TRBJ1-2
D: -
size: few
V: TRBV27
CDR3: CASSYFPQGTFYGYTF
DNA: TGTGCCAGCAGTTACTTCCCCCAGGGTACTTTCTATGGCTACACCTTC

J: TRBJ2-3
D: TRBD2
size: few
V: TRBV12-3/TRBV12-4
CDR3: CASGVSGLGTDTQYF
DNA: TGTGCCAGCGGGGTATCGGGACTAGGGACAGATACGCAGTATTTT

J: TRBJ1-2
D: -
size: -
V: TRBV9
CDR3: CASSVGDGIYGYTF
DNA: TGTGCCAGCAGCGTAGGGGACGGGATCTATGGCTACACCTTC

J: TRBJ2-5
D: TRBD2
size: few
V: TRBV5-1
CDR3: CASSSLAGARQTQYF
DNA: TGCGCCAGCAGCTCGCTAGCGGGAGCTAGACAGACCCAGTACTTC

J: TRBJ2-7
D: -
size: -
V: TRBV20-1
CDR3: CSAELAGSSYEQYF
DNA: TGCAGTGCGGAACTAGCAGGGAGCTCCTACGAGCAGTACTTC

J: TRBJ2-7
D: -
size: -
V: TRBV10-2
CDR3: CASSVEGRGGIYEGQYF
DNA: TGCGCCAGCAGTGTGGAGGGGCGCGGAGGAATCTACGAAGGGCAGTACTTC

J: TRBJ1-4
D: TRBD1
size: -
V: TRBV6-5
CDR3: CASSRTGLGEKLFF
DNA: TGTGCCAGCAGCCGGACAGGTTTAGGTGAAAAACTGTTTTTT

J: TRBJ1-1
D: -
size: -
V: TRBV6-6
CDR3: CASSYSDREAFF
DNA: TGTGCCAGCAGTTACTCGGACCGTGAAGCTTTCTTT

J: TRBJ2-1
D: TRBD2
size: -
V: TRBV6-5
CDR3: CASRRLAGEQFF
DNA: TGTGCCAGCAGGAGACTAGCCGGTGAGCAGTTCTTC

J: TRBJ2-7
D: TRBD1
size: -
V: TRBV12-3/TRBV12-4
CDR3: CASSLASGGEQYF
DNA: TGTGCCAGCAGTTTAGCTTCAGGGGGAGAGCAGTACTTC

J: TRBJ1-4
D: TRBD1
size: -
V: TRBV18
CDR3: CASSLGQGRATNEKLFF
DNA: TGTGCCAGCTCACTCGGACAGGGGCGTGCAACTAATGAAAAACTGTTTTTT

J: TRBJ2-7
D: TRBD2
size: once
V: TRBV20-1
CDR3: CSASLPSGSYEQYF
DNA: TGCAGTGCTAGCCTCCCTAGCGGGAGCTACGAGCAGTACTTC

J: TRBJ2-5
D: TRBD1
size: -
V: TRBV27
CDR3: CASTSGQGETQYF
DNA: TGTGCCAGCACCAGTGGACAGGGCGAGACCCAGTACTTC

J: TRBJ2-1
D: -
size: -
V: TRBV29-1
CDR3: CSVQEGTRNEQFF
DNA: TGCAGCGTCCAAGAGGGGACTCGCAATGAGCAGTTCTTC

J: TRBJ1-2
D: -
size: few
V: TRBV7-9
CDR3: CASNPGQNYGYTF
DNA: TGTGCCAGCAACCCGGGTCAGAACTATGGCTACACCTTC

J: TRBJ2-5
D: -
size: -
V: TRBV6-5
CDR3: CASSYSSARHLQETQYF
DNA: TGTGCCAGCAGTTACTCAAGCGCGAGGCATCTGCAAGAGACCCAGTACTTC

J: TRBJ2-1
D: TRBD2
size: -
V: TRBV6-1
CDR3: CASTEGLAGPPYNEQFF
DNA: TGTGCCAGCACCGAAGGGCTAGCGGGACCTCCCTACAATGAGCAGTTCTTC

J: TRBJ2-6
D: TRBD2
size: few
V: TRBV6-6
CDR3: CASMRLAGSGANVLTF
DNA: TGTGCCAGCATGCGACTAGCGGGATCTGGGGCCAACGTCCTGACTTTC

J: TRBJ1-2
D: -
size: -
V: TRBV2
CDR3: CASTGQGLYGYTF
DNA: TGTGCCAGCACGGGGCAGGGGCTCTATGGCTACACCTTC

J: TRBJ1-2
D: TRBD1
size: -
V: TRBV20-1
CDR3: CSAALQGEEGYTF
DNA: TGCAGTGCTGCCCTACAGGGGGAAGAAGGCTACACCTTC

J: TRBJ2-6
D: -
size: -
V: TRBV24-1
CDR3: CATSDFSGANVLTF
DNA: TGTGCCACCAGTGATTTCTCTGGGGCCAACGTCCTGACTTTC

J: TRBJ2-7
D: TRBD2
size: -
V: TRBV4-1
CDR3: CASSHGLAGTYEQYF
DNA: TGCGCCAGCAGCCACGGACTAGCGGGAACTTACGAGCAGTACTTC

J: TRBJ2-7
D: -
size: few
V: TRBV20-1
CDR3: CSAPIEYEQYF
DNA: TGCAGTGCTCCGATAGAGTACGAGCAGTACTTC

J: TRBJ2-3
D: -
size: -
V: TRBV5-1
CDR3: CASRRTRLGTDTQYF
DNA: TGCGCCAGCCGAAGGACAAGACTGGGCACAGATACGCAGTATTTT

J: TRBJ1-1
D: TRBD1
size: -
V: TRBV27
CDR3: CASSFNPGGPNTEAFF
DNA: TGTGCCAGCAGTTTCAACCCAGGGGGTCCGAACACTGAAGCTTTCTTT

J: TRBJ2-3
D: TRBD2
size: few
V: TRBV7-9
CDR3: CASSSSTSGASTDTQYF
DNA: TGTGCCAGCAGCTCGTCGACTAGCGGTGCTAGCACAGATACGCAGTATTTT

J: TRBJ2-3
D: -
size: -
V: TRBV5-1
CDR3: CASSLEDSTDTQYF
DNA: TGCGCCAGCAGCTTGGAGGATAGCACAGATACGCAGTATTTT

J: TRBJ2-7
D: TRBD2
size: -
V: TRBV29-1
CDR3: CSAPRMDTSGADYEQYF
DNA: TGCAGCGCTCCACGAATGGATACTAGCGGAGCGGACTACGAGCAGTACTTC

J: TRBJ2-3
D: -
size: many
V: TRBV7-2
CDR3: CASSLNGRDTQYF
DNA: TGTGCCAGCAGCCTCAACGGGAGAGATACGCAGTATTTT

J: TRBJ1-1
D: -
size: -
V: TRBV25-1
CDR3: CASSDRGGGTEAFF
DNA: TGTGCCAGCAGTGACAGGGGAGGGGGCACTGAAGCTTTCTTT

J: TRBJ2-4
D: -
size: -
V: TRBV2
CDR3: CASSEVQGPKNIQYF
DNA: TGTGCCAGCAGTGAAGTACAGGGACCCAAAAACATTCAGTACTTC

J: TRBJ2-3
D: -
size: few
V: TRBV7-2
CDR3: CASSLVPVTDTQYF
DNA: TGTGCCAGCAGCTTAGTCCCGGTGACAGATACGCAGTATTTT

J: TRBJ1-5
D: -
size: -
V: TRBV2
CDR3: CASGQGNNQPQHF
DNA: TGTGCCAGCGGCCAGGGTAACAATCAGCCCCAGCATTTT

J: TRBJ2-3
D: -
size: -
V: TRBV3-1
CDR3: CASSQAQGWGYAYF
DNA: TGTGCCAGCAGCCAAGCTCAGGGTTGGGGATACGCGTATTTT